This T cell receptor beta chain originates from a study of glioma-infiltrating T cells. Study observations and caveats: Above-expected tissue-blood divergence occurred in all gliomas, most in low-grade ones.

V lost 5 bases and J lost 2; bases outside the gene matches: 3. The CDR3 is 13 residues long. From germline, CDR1 is DFQATT and CDR2 SNEGSKA (reference sequence). Notes on this clonotype: Its antigen is not known.

Using RNA template, CDR3s of TCR alpha and beta were amplified with iRepertoire arm-PCR. One-step reverse transcription and amplification started from about 100-400 ng of tissue mRNA or PBMC total RNA. A single record per CDR3 protein comes from TCRdb applying MiXCR to the multiplex PCR reads. The sample lists under 150,000 distinct CDR3 sequences, about two fifths occurring once. Sequencing was performed on glioma tissue, nonneoplastic brain tissue, or PBMCs (not recorded which). The V gene is TRBV20-1, the J gene TRBJ2-5; 9 positions match TRBD1. This clonotype was obtained from a human donor with low-grade glioma or glioblastoma, undergoing nonglioma brain surgery, or in good health (not recorded which). The CDR3 DNA sequence: TGCAGTGCTGCCGACAGGGGGCAAGAGACCCAGTACTTC. Translated: CSAADRGQETQYF.